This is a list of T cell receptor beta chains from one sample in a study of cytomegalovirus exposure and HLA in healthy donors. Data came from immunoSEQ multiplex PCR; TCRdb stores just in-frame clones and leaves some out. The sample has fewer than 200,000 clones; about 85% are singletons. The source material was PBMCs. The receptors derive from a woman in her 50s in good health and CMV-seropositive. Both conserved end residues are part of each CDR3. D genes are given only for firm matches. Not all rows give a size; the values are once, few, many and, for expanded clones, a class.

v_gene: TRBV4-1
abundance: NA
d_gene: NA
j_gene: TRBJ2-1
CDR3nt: TGCGCCAGCAGCCAAGAAGGGCTAGCTCAGCAGTTCTTC
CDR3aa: CASSQEGLAQQFF

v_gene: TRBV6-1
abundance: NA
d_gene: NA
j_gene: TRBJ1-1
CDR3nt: TGTGCCAGCAGCCTCGCCCCGGGGACTGAAGCTTTCTTT
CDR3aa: CASSLAPGTEAFF

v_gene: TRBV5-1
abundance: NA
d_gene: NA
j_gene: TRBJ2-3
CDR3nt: TGCGCCAGCAGCCGCCTCGGGCGGGATAGCACAGATACGCAGTATTTT
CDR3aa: CASSRLGRDSTDTQYF

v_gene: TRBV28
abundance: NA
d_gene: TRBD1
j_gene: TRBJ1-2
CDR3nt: TGTGCCAGCAGTTTACGAGGGGGCACGGGCTACACCTTC
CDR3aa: CASSLRGGTGYTF

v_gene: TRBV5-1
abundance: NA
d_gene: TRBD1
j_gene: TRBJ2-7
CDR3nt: TGCGCCAGCAGCTTGGCGGGGACAGGTGTCGAGGAGCAGTACTTC
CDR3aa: CASSLAGTGVEEQYF

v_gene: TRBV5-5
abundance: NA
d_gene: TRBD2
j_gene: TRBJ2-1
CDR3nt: TGTGCCAGCAGCCGTCTAGCGGGGGGTCACAATGAGCAGTTCTTC
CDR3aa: CASSRLAGGHNEQFF

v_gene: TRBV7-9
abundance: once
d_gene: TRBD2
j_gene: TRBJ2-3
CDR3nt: TGTGCCAGCAGCTTACGTCGGGGGGGAATCACAGATACGCAGTATTTT
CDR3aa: CASSLRRGGITDTQYF

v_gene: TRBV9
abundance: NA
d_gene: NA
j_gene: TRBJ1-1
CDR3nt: TGTGCCAGCAGCACTACGGCGGGACCCACTGAAGCTTTCTTT
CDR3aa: CASSTTAGPTEAFF

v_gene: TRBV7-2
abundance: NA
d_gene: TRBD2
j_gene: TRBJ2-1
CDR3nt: TGTGCCAGCAGGCGTCTCTTAGCGGGAGAGGGCGAGCAGTTCTTC
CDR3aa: CASRRLLAGEGEQFF

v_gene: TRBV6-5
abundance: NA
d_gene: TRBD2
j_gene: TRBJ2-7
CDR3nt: TGTGCCAGCACAAAACCGCGGGGGGCCGAGCAGTACTTC
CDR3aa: CASTKPRGAEQYF

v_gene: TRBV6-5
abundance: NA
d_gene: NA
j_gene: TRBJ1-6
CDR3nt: TGTGCCAGCAAGCGGGGAGGAAATTCACCCCTCCACTTT
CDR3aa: CASKRGGNSPLHF

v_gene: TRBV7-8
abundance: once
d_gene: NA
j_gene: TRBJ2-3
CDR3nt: TGTGCCAGCAGCTTAGCGGGCCCTAGCACAGATACGCAGTATTTT
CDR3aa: CASSLAGPSTDTQYF

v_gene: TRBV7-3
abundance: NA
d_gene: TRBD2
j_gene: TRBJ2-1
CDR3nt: TGTGCCAGCAGCCCGAGGACTAGCGGGTCCTACAATGAGCAGTTCTTC
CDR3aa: CASSPRTSGSYNEQFF

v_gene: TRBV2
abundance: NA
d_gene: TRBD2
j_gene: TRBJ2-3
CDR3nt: TGTGCCAGCACCCCCCAGACTAGCGGTGTAGAAGATACGCAGTATTTT
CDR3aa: CASTPQTSGVEDTQYF

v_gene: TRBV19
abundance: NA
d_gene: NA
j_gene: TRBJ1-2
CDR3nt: TGTGCCAGTAGTATCTTCGGGCAGGGAGGTGGCTACACCTTC
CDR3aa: CASSIFGQGGGYTF

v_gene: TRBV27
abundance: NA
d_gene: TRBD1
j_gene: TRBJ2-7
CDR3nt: TGTGCCAGCAGTTTCGGGACAGGGGTCCGCTACGAGCAGTACTTC
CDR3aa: CASSFGTGVRYEQYF

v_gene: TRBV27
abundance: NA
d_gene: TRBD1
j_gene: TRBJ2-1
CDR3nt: TGTGCCAGCAGTCGACAGGGTCGTAGCAATGAGCAGTTCTTC
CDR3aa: CASSRQGRSNEQFF

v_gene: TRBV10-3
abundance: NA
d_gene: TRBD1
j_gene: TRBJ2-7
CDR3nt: TGTGCCATCAGGGGGACAGCGTACGAGCAGTACTTC
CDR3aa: CAIRGTAYEQYF

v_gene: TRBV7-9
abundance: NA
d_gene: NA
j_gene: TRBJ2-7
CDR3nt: TGTGCCAGCAGACAAATTCGGGGGGACAGGTCCTTCTACGAGCAGTACTTC
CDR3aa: CASRQIRGDRSFYEQYF

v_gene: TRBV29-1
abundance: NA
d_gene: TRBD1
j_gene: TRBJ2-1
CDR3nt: TGCAGCGTCCCCGACAGGGGTGTACCGAGCTCCTACAATGAGCAGTTCTTC
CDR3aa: CSVPDRGVPSSYNEQFF

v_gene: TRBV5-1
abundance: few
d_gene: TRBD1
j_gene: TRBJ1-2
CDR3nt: TGCGCCAGCAGCTTGGAGGGACAGGGGGCAGGTGGCTACACCTTC
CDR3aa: CASSLEGQGAGGYTF

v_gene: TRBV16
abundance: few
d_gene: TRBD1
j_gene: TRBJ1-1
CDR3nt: TGTGCCAGCAGCCCCCAAACAGGGGTGAACACTGAAGCTTTCTTT
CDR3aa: CASSPQTGVNTEAFF

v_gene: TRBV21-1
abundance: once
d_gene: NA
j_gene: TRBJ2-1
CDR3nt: TGTGCCAGCAGACTCCGGGACAGGGCCTACAATGAGCAGTTCTTC
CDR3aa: CASRLRDRAYNEQFF

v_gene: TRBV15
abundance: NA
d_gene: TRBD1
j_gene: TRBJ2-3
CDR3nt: TGTGCCACCAGCCTCGACAGGGATCATACGCAGTATTTT
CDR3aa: CATSLDRDHTQYF

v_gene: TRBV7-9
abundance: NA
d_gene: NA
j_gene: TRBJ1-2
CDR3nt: TGTGCCAGCAGCTTGGGGGGTATACAGTCTGGCTACACCTTC
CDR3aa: CASSLGGIQSGYTF

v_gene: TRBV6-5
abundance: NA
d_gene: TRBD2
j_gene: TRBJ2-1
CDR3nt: TGTGCCAGCAGCAAATTTTTAGCGGGAGGCTCTGAGCAGTTCTTC
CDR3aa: CASSKFLAGGSEQFF

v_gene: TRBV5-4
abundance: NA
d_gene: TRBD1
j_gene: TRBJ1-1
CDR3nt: TGTGCCAGCACAATCCTTCTATCGGGACAGGCAGCGAGCACTGAAGCTTTCTTT
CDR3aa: CASTILLSGQAASTEAFF

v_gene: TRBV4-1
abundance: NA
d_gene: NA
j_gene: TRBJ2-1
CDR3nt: TGCGCCAGTAACAGGGATTTTACCTACAATGAGCAGTTCTTC
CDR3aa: CASNRDFTYNEQFF

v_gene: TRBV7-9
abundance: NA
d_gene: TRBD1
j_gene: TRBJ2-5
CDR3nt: TGTTCCAGCAGCTTAGTTTATCGGACAGGGACACCTAAGCGGGAGACCCAGTACTTC
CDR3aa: CSSSLVYRTGTPKRETQYF

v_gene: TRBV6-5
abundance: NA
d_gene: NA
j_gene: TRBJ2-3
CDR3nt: TGTGCCAGCAGTGTGACCGAGGCCACAGATACGCAGTATTTT
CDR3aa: CASSVTEATDTQYF

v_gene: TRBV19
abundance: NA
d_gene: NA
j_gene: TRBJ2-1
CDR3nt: TGTGCCAGTAGTATGTGGAGCTCCTACAATGAGCAGTTCTTC
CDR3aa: CASSMWSSYNEQFF